This T cell receptor beta chain stems from a study of T cell clones after liver transplantation. Study summary: As an antigen-independent comparator, third-party-reactive TCRbeta sequences came from pre-transplant mixed lymphocyte reactions. Tolerance: complete withdrawal held at least one year, liver enzymes staying within twice normal.

The CDR3 is 17 amino acids. Germline CDR1 reads LNHDA; CDR2 reads SQIVND (reference sequence). Trimming removed 4 bases at V and 2 bases at J, with 18 bases between. Generated by immunoSEQ multiplex PCR, the TCRdb table keeps only in-frame clones and is missing some. The sample consists of about 70,000 clones, 80% of them appearing once. The chain combines TRBV19 with TRBJ1-5; tentatively, D is TRBD1 (5 bases). This receptor was taken from a human patient who received a liver transplant. Some T cells may be supplied by the graft donor. Here the sequenced sample was CD4+ T cells from blood, taken 12 months after liver transplant. The CDR3 DNA reads as TGTGCCAGTAGTACCGGACAAAACCTCGGAGGCAATCAGCCCCAGCATTTT. Translation gives CASSTGQNLGGNQPQHF.